The 18 T cell receptor beta chains below come from one sample, sequenced in a study of T cells in Graves' hyperthyroidism and ophthalmopathy. RNA transcripts yielded amplified TCR beta CDR3 regions. During a first-round RT-PCR of the TCR CDR3, the HTBI primer set was used. Using its own MiXCR run on the multiplex PCR reads, TCRdb lists one record per CDR3 protein. Among about 560,000 distinct CDR3 sequences listed, 16% were seen once. The sample taken for sequencing was blood. These receptors all come from a woman younger than 35 with Graves' hyperthyroidism.

This clonotype was counted a few times. V gene TRBV6-1 combines with J gene TRBJ2-7; 8 bases agree with TRBD1. Trimming took 6 bases from V and 2 from J; bases not matched to a gene: 3. The CDR3 loop spans 13 amino acids. The germline V gene has CDR1 MNHNS and CDR2 SASEGT. The CDR3, as DNA: TGTGCCAGCAGGACAGGGGCGGCCTACGAGCAGTACTTC. Translation: CASRTGAAYEQYF.

V and J are TRBV20-1 and TRBJ1-5; 7 nucleotides line up with TRBD1. The ends lost 0 bases at V and 6 bases at J; junction bases unmatched: 11. Germline V gene data show CDR1 as DFQATT and CDR2 as SNEGSKA (reference sequence). This CDR3 region has 16 residues. The CDR3 is CSARDEGRGDGQPQHF. In DNA form, the CDR3 reads TGCAGTGCTAGAGACGAAGGCAGGGGGGACGGTCAGCCCCAGCATTTT.

At least ten counts were recorded for this clonotype. V gene TRBV10-3 combines with J gene TRBJ2-7; 7 bases are shared with TRBD1. Per germline, CDR1 ENHRY and CDR2 SYGVKD. Unmatched junction bases numbered 21, after V lost 0 bases and J lost 1 base. The CDR3 is 21 residues long. The CDR3 loop is CAISESVKSGQRTTPSYEQYF. CDR3 DNA: TGTGCCATCAGTGAGTCGGTTAAATCGGGACAGAGAACAACTCCGTCCTACGAGCAGTACTTC.

This clonotype was seen more than once but under ten times. The genes are TRBV14 and TRBJ1-4; no firm D call. Trimming took 1 base from V and 0 from J, leaving 9 bases between them. In germline, CDR1 is SGHDN, CDR2 FVKESK. This CDR3 has 16 amino acids. This chain's CDR3 is CASSQAAGATNEKLFF. DNA of the CDR3: TGTGCCAGCAGCCAAGCGGCAGGAGCAACTAATGAAAAACTGTTTTTT.

This clonotype was observed a handful of times. DNA for the CDR3: TGTGCCAGCAGTCCCCATGAGGGGTTGGGATTAAATCAGCCCCAGCATTTT. Translation: CASSPHEGLGLNQPQHF. The chain employs TRBV6-2 or TRBV6-3 and TRBJ1-5; a weak D match, TRBD1 (5 bases). This CDR3 comprises 17 residues. Germline V gene data show CDR1 as MNHEY and CDR2 as SVGEGT. Trimming pared 5 bases from V and 4 bases from J, leaving 21 bases between.

This clonotype has a count of ten or more. J is TRBJ2-2 and V is TRBV20-1; no clear D. The CDR3 has 15 residues. Looked up from germline, CDR1 is DFQATT and CDR2 is SNEGSKA (reference sequence). V was shortened by 1 base and J by 0 bases, with 9 bases between the two germline ends. The chain's CDR3 is CSARVPTTNTGELFF. CDR3 in DNA: TGCAGTGCTAGAGTCCCGACAACGAACACCGGGGAGCTGTTTTTT.

This clonotype was seen only a few times. The V gene is TRBV14, the J gene TRBJ2-2; 8 bases fit TRBD1. This CDR3 spans 16 amino acids. CDR1 and CDR2 from the germline V gene are SGHDN and FVKESK. After removal of 2 bases from V and 4 bases from J, the junction contained 6 bases not matched to a gene. The CDR3 DNA reads as TGTGCCAGCAGCCAATGGACAGGGATGGGCACCGGGGAGCTGTTTTTT. Its protein is CASSQWTGMGTGELFF.

The CDR3 loop reads CASRRTGQNRQETQYF. CDR3 coding DNA: TGTGCCAGTAGAAGGACAGGTCAGAATCGTCAAGAGACCCAGTACTTC. The V gene is TRBV19, the J gene TRBJ2-5; 7 positions agree with TRBD1. The CDR3 extends over 16 amino acids. The V gene end was trimmed by 6 bases and the J gene end by 2 bases; junction bases not matched to a gene: 12. Germline V gene sequence: CDR1 LNHDA, CDR2 SQIVND (reference sequence).

In this sample, this clonotype turned up many times. The V gene is TRBV27, the J gene TRBJ1-6; D is unclear. From germline, CDR1 is MNHEY and CDR2 SMNVEV (reference sequence). The CDR3 spans 16 residues. V lost 3 bases and J 7 bases, leaving 16 bases between the germline ends. The CDR3 protein is CASSFGRSTANSPLHF. As DNA, the CDR3 is TGTGCCAGCAGTTTCGGCAGGTCAACCGCGAATTCACCCCTCCACTTT.

As concerns this clonotype: No conserved phenylalanine or tryptophan is present at the end of the CDR3, so a read error is the likely explanation. This chain uses TRBV7-9 with TRBJ2-1; D is perhaps TRBD2 (6 bases). CDR3 length: 18 residues. From germline, CDR1 is SEHNR and CDR2 FQNEAQ (reference sequence). V gave up 7 bases and J gave up 3 bases, with 25 bases separating them. CDR3 bases: TGTGCCAGCAACAGACTCGCCCCGGGAGCGCCCGTCTACAATGAGCAGTTCCTC. Protein product: CASNRLAPGAPVYNEQFL.

The J gene is TRBJ1-2, the V gene TRBV5-1; 7 nucleotides line up with TRBD1. The CDR3 has 14 amino acids. Germline CDR1 and CDR2: SGHRS and YFSETQ. Trimming took 4 bases from V and 8 from J; bases not matched to a gene: 11. CDR3 coding DNA: TGCGCCAGCAGCCTCGGGACAGCGCGTTCGGGCTACACCTTC. It translates to CASSLGTARSGYTF.

In this sample, this clonotype turned up many times. The CDR3 protein is CASLSGGAGEQFF. CDR3 in DNA: TGTGCCAGCCTTAGCGGGGGGGCTGGTGAGCAGTTCTTC. The chain links TRBV7-2 to TRBJ2-1; 11 nucleotides align to TRBD2. CDR3 length: 13 residues. The V gene end was trimmed by 8 bases and the J gene end by 9 bases; junction bases not matched to a gene: 6. Germline assignment: CDR1 SGHTA and CDR2 FQGNSA. Using reference TRBV7-2 and TRBJ2-1 for the parts outside the CDR3, the full variable domain is GAGVSQSPSNKVTEKGKDVELRCDPISGHTALYWYRQSLGQGLEFLIYFQGNSAPDKSGLPSDRFSAERTGGSVSTLTIQRTQQEDSAVYLCASLSGGAGEQFFGPGTRLTVL.

This chain links TRBV4-1 with TRBJ1-2; D call uncertain. Trimming left V 1 base short and J 2 bases short, with 5 bases between. Germline assignment: CDR1 MGHRA and CDR2 YSYEKL. The length of the CDR3 is 13 residues. The CDR3 DNA is TGCGCCAGCAGCCAAGCGGGGAACTATGGCTACACCTTC. This codes for CASSQAGNYGYTF.

This clonotype was seen repeatedly, ten times or more. The chain combines TRBV15 with TRBJ2-5, with TRBD1 as a possible D gene (6 bases). The CDR3 sequence is 16 residues long. Looked up from germline, CDR1 is LNHNV and CDR2 is YYDKDF (reference sequence). Trimming removed 5 bases from V and 0 bases from J, with 16 bases in between. CDR3 protein: CATSVGTKGYQETQYF. The CDR3 nucleotides are TGTGCCACCAGCGTCGGGACAAAAGGTTACCAAGAGACCCAGTACTTC.

This clonotype appeared many times. J is TRBJ1-1 and V is TRBV2; D is ambiguous. This CDR3 is built from 14 residues. V gave up 4 bases and J gave up 1 base, with 10 bases separating them. Germline V gene data show CDR1 as SNHLY and CDR2 as FYNNEI. In DNA form, the CDR3 reads TGTGCCAGCAGTGCTTTCTCCTCGAACACTGAAGCTTTCTTT. It codes for CASSAFSSNTEAFF.

This clonotype was recorded many times. This chain joins TRBV7-9 and TRBJ2-3; 14 bases map to TRBD2. Germline V gives CDR1 SEHNR, CDR2 FQNEAQ (reference sequence). V dropped 4 bases and J dropped 0; count of bases not matched to a gene: 15. The CDR3 sequence is 21 residues long. The CDR3 region is CASSSPGLAGEVSRSTDTQYF. DNA for the CDR3: TGTGCCAGCAGCTCTCCGGGACTAGCGGGAGAAGTCTCCAGAAGCACAGATACGCAGTATTTT.

Of note for this clonotype: One end of the junction varies from germline; a read error may be responsible. The rearrangement joins TRBV7-2 to TRBJ1-1; D uncertain. This CDR3 region has 13 residues. Per germline, CDR1 SGHTA and CDR2 FQGNSA. CDR3 sequence reads: CASSLSGNTEALF. CDR3 nucleotides: TGTGCCAGCAGCTTATCGGGAAACACTGAAGCTCTCTTT.

This clonotype was seen repeatedly, ten times or more. The rearrangement links TRBV9 to TRBJ2-1; 11 positions agree with TRBD2. The CDR3 is 17 residues long. J lost 3 bases, V lost 4 bases, and 9 bases had no gene match. Germline V CDR1 and CDR2: SGDLS, YYNGEE. The CDR3 DNA sequence: TGTGCCAGCAGCCCTAGACTAGCGGGGACCTTCTACAATGAGCAGTTCTTC. Amino acids: CASSPRLAGTFYNEQFF.